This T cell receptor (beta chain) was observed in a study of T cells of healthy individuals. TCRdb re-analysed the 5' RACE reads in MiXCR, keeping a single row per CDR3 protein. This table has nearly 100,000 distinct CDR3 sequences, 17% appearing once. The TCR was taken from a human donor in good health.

CDR3 protein: CASSWGSSNYGYTF. CDR3 DNA: TGTGCCAGCAGTTGGGGGTCTTCTAACTATGGCTACACCTTC. The chain is built from TRBV6-6 and TRBJ1-2; D might be TRBD1 (5 bases). The CDR3 runs to 14 residues. The germline V gene has CDR1 MNHNY and CDR2 SVGAGI (reference sequence). The V gene lost 4 bases and the J gene lost 0 bases, with 9 bases spanning the gap.